This T cell receptor (beta chain) was retrieved from a study of shared clonotypes between healthy human individuals. With regard to this clone: As yet, its antigen is unknown.

The CDR3 contains 14 residues. V was trimmed by 3 bases and J by 6 bases, leaving 14 bases between them. The germline CDR1 and CDR2 sequences are KGHSH and LQKENI. The material for each subset, its genomic DNA, was split evenly across several immunoSEQ plates. TCRdb keeps only in-frame clones here, not all; method: immunoSEQ multiplex PCR. The profile shows 2 million to 2.5 million clones, 80% to 95% of them singletons. Study results and caveats: The naive CD4 repertoires of several donors were compared, and around 4.7% of clonotypes were shared.

The sample comprised naive CD4+ T cells from PBMCs. Subset of the sample: CD45RA+ positively selected. The chain is built from TRBV18 and TRBJ1-2; D gene unclear. This TCR was sampled from a young man in good health. Some clones in this sample may be carry-over from other donors' samples. CDR3 sequence reads: CASSPFRVQDGYTF. CDR3 bases: TGTGCCAGCTCACCTTTTAGGGTTCAGGATGGCTACACCTTC.